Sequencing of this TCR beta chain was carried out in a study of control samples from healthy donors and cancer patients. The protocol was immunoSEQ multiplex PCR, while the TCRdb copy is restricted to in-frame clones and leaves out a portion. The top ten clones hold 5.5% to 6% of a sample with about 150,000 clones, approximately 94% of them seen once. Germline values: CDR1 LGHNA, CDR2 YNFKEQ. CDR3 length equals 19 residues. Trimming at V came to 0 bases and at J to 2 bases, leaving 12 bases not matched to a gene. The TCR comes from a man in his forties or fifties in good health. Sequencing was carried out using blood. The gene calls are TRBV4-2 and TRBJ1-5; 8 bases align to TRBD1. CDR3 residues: CASSQEVTGEEWGNQPQHF. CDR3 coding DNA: TGTGCCAGCAGCCAAGAGGTGACAGGGGAGGAGTGGGGCAATCAGCCCCAGCATTTT.